This is a list of T cell receptor beta chains from one sample in a study of T cell responses to AZD1222 COVID-19 vaccine. TCRdb's copy holds only in-frame clones and misses some; the assay was immunoSEQ multiplex PCR. Of about 93,000 clones detected, about nine tenths appear once; the ten largest clones hold about 3%. The sequencing here drew on peripheral blood, taken on day 0 of MenACWY control vaccination. These receptors originate from an adult in good health. The CDR3 runs from the conserved cysteine through the conserved F or W. Fields, in order: J gene, clone size, D gene, V gene, CDR3 length, CDR3 protein, CDR3 DNA. The D gene is left open where the match is weak. The listing skips clone size in some rows; elsewhere it reads once, few, many or a size class.

J gene: TRBJ1-1
clone size: once
D gene: .
V gene: TRBV19
CDR3 length: 13
CDR3 protein: CASSIGANTEAFF
CDR3 DNA: TGTGCCAGTAGTATTGGGGCGAACACTGAAGCTTTCTTT

J gene: TRBJ1-3
clone size: .
D gene: .
V gene: TRBV7-2
CDR3 length: 15
CDR3 protein: CASSLVGGSGNTIYF
CDR3 DNA: TGTGCCAGCAGCTTAGTGGGTGGCTCTGGAAACACCATATATTTT

J gene: TRBJ2-2
clone size: .
D gene: .
V gene: TRBV7-8
CDR3 length: 16
CDR3 protein: CASSLSTGTNTGELFF
CDR3 DNA: TGTGCCAGCAGCTTAAGTACGGGGACGAACACCGGGGAGCTGTTTTTT

J gene: TRBJ2-5
clone size: .
D gene: .
V gene: TRBV5-8
CDR3 length: 11
CDR3 protein: CASSFLETQYF
CDR3 DNA: TGTGCCAGCAGCTTTTTGGAGACCCAGTACTTC

J gene: TRBJ2-3
clone size: few
D gene: .
V gene: TRBV7-2
CDR3 length: 16
CDR3 protein: CASSGNYPRGADTQYF
CDR3 DNA: TGTGCCAGCAGCGGAAACTACCCCCGAGGGGCAGATACGCAGTATTTT

J gene: TRBJ1-6
clone size: few
D gene: TRBD1
V gene: TRBV29-1
CDR3 length: 13
CDR3 protein: CSVGTGADSPLHF
CDR3 DNA: TGCAGCGTTGGAACAGGGGCAGATTCACCCCTCCACTTT

J gene: TRBJ1-1
clone size: .
D gene: .
V gene: TRBV12-3/TRBV12-4
CDR3 length: 13
CDR3 protein: CASSLSANTEAFF
CDR3 DNA: TGTGCCAGCAGTTTGTCGGCTAACACTGAAGCTTTCTTT

J gene: TRBJ1-2
clone size: .
D gene: TRBD1
V gene: TRBV6-5
CDR3 length: 14
CDR3 protein: CASRKSGQGGGYTF
CDR3 DNA: TGTGCCAGCAGAAAAAGCGGACAGGGTGGCGGCTACACCTTC

J gene: TRBJ2-1
clone size: .
D gene: TRBD2
V gene: TRBV7-9
CDR3 length: 14
CDR3 protein: CASSRLAGIDEQFF
CDR3 DNA: TGTGCCAGCAGCCGACTAGCCGGAATCGATGAGCAGTTCTTC

J gene: TRBJ2-7
clone size: .
D gene: .
V gene: TRBV4-1
CDR3 length: 13
CDR3 protein: CASSQVPNYEQYF
CDR3 DNA: TGCGCCAGCAGCCAAGTCCCAAACTACGAGCAGTACTTC

J gene: TRBJ2-2
clone size: .
D gene: .
V gene: TRBV12-3/TRBV12-4
CDR3 length: 13
CDR3 protein: CASIGQNTGELFF
CDR3 DNA: TGTGCCAGTATAGGACAGAACACCGGGGAGCTGTTTTTT

J gene: TRBJ2-7
clone size: .
D gene: .
V gene: TRBV12-5
CDR3 length: 13
CDR3 protein: CASGLAHLSEQYF
CDR3 DNA: TGTGCTAGTGGTTTGGCTCACCTGAGCGAGCAGTACTTC

J gene: TRBJ2-7
clone size: .
D gene: TRBD2
V gene: TRBV6-5
CDR3 length: 15
CDR3 protein: CASSYPRGGRYEQYF
CDR3 DNA: TGTGCCAGCAGTTACCCACGGGGAGGGCGCTACGAGCAGTACTTC

J gene: TRBJ2-1
clone size: .
D gene: .
V gene: TRBV28
CDR3 length: 16
CDR3 protein: CASSQPGTTLNNEQFF
CDR3 DNA: TGTGCCAGCAGCCAGCCCGGGACAACACTCAACAATGAGCAGTTCTTC

J gene: TRBJ1-5
clone size: .
D gene: .
V gene: TRBV6-2/TRBV6-3
CDR3 length: 14
CDR3 protein: CASSYGGFNQPQHF
CDR3 DNA: TGTGCCAGCAGTTACGGGGGGTTTAATCAGCCCCAGCATTTT

J gene: TRBJ2-5
clone size: once
D gene: .
V gene: TRBV13
CDR3 length: 14
CDR3 protein: CASSHRVYQETQYF
CDR3 DNA: TGTGCCAGCAGCCATCGAGTGTACCAAGAGACCCAGTACTTC

J gene: TRBJ1-2
clone size: .
D gene: .
V gene: TRBV7-9
CDR3 length: 15
CDR3 protein: CASSLGRTYTYGYTF
CDR3 DNA: TGTGCCAGCAGCTTGGGGAGGACGTATACCTATGGCTACACCTTC

J gene: TRBJ1-3
clone size: .
D gene: .
V gene: TRBV9
CDR3 length: 15
CDR3 protein: CASSRPGSLRNTIYF
CDR3 DNA: TGTGCCAGCAGCCGACCAGGGAGTCTAAGAAACACCATATATTTT

J gene: TRBJ2-2
clone size: .
D gene: .
V gene: TRBV15
CDR3 length: 18
CDR3 protein: CATSRDHPSGEDTGELFF
CDR3 DNA: TGTGCCACCAGCAGAGATCACCCCTCCGGGGAGGACACCGGGGAGCTGTTTTTT

J gene: TRBJ2-7
clone size: .
D gene: .
V gene: TRBV7-2
CDR3 length: 13
CDR3 protein: CASSLLKGTEQYF
CDR3 DNA: TGTGCCAGCAGCTTATTAAAGGGCACCGAGCAGTACTTC

J gene: TRBJ2-7
clone size: .
D gene: .
V gene: TRBV7-9
CDR3 length: 16
CDR3 protein: CASSLFPGKAPYEQYF
CDR3 DNA: TGTGCCAGCAGCTTATTTCCGGGGAAAGCCCCTTACGAGCAGTACTTC

J gene: TRBJ2-5
clone size: .
D gene: .
V gene: TRBV7-9
CDR3 length: 13
CDR3 protein: CASSLRVGETQYF
CDR3 DNA: TGTGCCAGCAGCTTAAGGGTGGGCGAGACCCAGTACTTC

J gene: TRBJ2-3
clone size: .
D gene: .
V gene: TRBV19
CDR3 length: 13
CDR3 protein: CATTGRETDTQYF
CDR3 DNA: TGTGCCACGACAGGGAGGGAGACAGATACGCAGTATTTT

J gene: TRBJ2-7
clone size: .
D gene: .
V gene: TRBV19
CDR3 length: 15
CDR3 protein: CASSIAGVTSYEQYF
CDR3 DNA: TGTGCCAGTAGTATAGCGGGGGTGACCTCCTACGAGCAGTACTTC

J gene: TRBJ1-2
clone size: .
D gene: TRBD1
V gene: TRBV13
CDR3 length: 14
CDR3 protein: CASSLGTGNYGYTF
CDR3 DNA: TGTGCCAGCAGCTTAGGGACAGGGAACTATGGCTACACCTTC

J gene: TRBJ1-3
clone size: .
D gene: TRBD1
V gene: TRBV3-1/TRBV3-2
CDR3 length: 16
CDR3 protein: CASSQELQGAGNTIYF
CDR3 DNA: TGTGCCAGCAGCCAAGAGTTACAGGGGGCTGGAAACACCATATATTTT

J gene: TRBJ1-6
clone size: .
D gene: .
V gene: TRBV7-8
CDR3 length: 12
CDR3 protein: CASSQSNSPLHF
CDR3 DNA: TGTGCCAGCAGCCAGAGTAATTCACCCCTCCACTTT

J gene: TRBJ2-6
clone size: .
D gene: .
V gene: TRBV4-2
CDR3 length: 16
CDR3 protein: CASSQDAGTGANVLTF
CDR3 DNA: TGTGCCAGCAGCCAAGATGCGGGGACTGGGGCCAACGTCCTGACTTTC

J gene: TRBJ1-5
clone size: .
D gene: .
V gene: TRBV29-1
CDR3 length: 15
CDR3 protein: CSVSVGGESNQPQHF
CDR3 DNA: TGCAGCGTCTCCGTGGGGGGGGAGAGCAATCAGCCCCAGCATTTT

J gene: TRBJ2-3
clone size: .
D gene: .
V gene: TRBV11-2
CDR3 length: 17
CDR3 protein: CASSTVKLLEVPDTQYF
CDR3 DNA: TGTGCCAGCAGCACGGTCAAGCTACTAGAGGTCCCAGATACGCAGTATTTT

J gene: TRBJ1-3
clone size: .
D gene: .
V gene: TRBV5-1
CDR3 length: 13
CDR3 protein: CASRADRRNTIYF
CDR3 DNA: TGCGCCAGCAGGGCGGACCGGCGAAACACCATATATTTT

J gene: TRBJ1-1
clone size: .
D gene: .
V gene: TRBV5-1
CDR3 length: 16
CDR3 protein: CASSLARYGVNTEAFF
CDR3 DNA: TGCGCCAGCAGCTTGGCCCGGTATGGGGTGAACACTGAAGCTTTCTTT

J gene: TRBJ1-4
clone size: .
D gene: .
V gene: TRBV7-9
CDR3 length: 15
CDR3 protein: CASSSTRVFDEKLFF
CDR3 DNA: TGTGCCAGCAGTTCCACCAGGGTGTTCGATGAAAAACTGTTTTTT

J gene: TRBJ2-1
clone size: once
D gene: .
V gene: TRBV7-9
CDR3 length: 14
CDR3 protein: CASSYRSKNNEQFF
CDR3 DNA: TGTGCCAGCAGCTACAGGAGTAAGAACAATGAGCAGTTCTTC

J gene: TRBJ1-3
clone size: .
D gene: .
V gene: TRBV4-1
CDR3 length: 16
CDR3 protein: CASSQDLAVSRNTIYF
CDR3 DNA: TGCGCCAGCAGCCAAGATTTGGCAGTATCTAGAAACACCATATATTTT

J gene: TRBJ1-2
clone size: .
D gene: .
V gene: TRBV12-3/TRBV12-4
CDR3 length: 13
CDR3 protein: CASRRVSNYGYTF
CDR3 DNA: TGTGCCAGCAGAAGAGTTTCTAACTATGGCTACACCTTC

J gene: TRBJ2-7
clone size: once
D gene: TRBD2
V gene: TRBV14
CDR3 length: 14
CDR3 protein: CASSQTGGYEEQYF
CDR3 DNA: TGTGCCAGCAGCCAGACGGGGGGGTACGAAGAGCAGTACTTC

J gene: TRBJ1-6
clone size: once
D gene: .
V gene: TRBV2
CDR3 length: 15
CDR3 protein: CASSEGQGHASPLHF
CDR3 DNA: TGTGCCAGCAGTGAGGGGCAGGGGCACGCTTCACCCCTCCACTTT

J gene: TRBJ2-3
clone size: once
D gene: .
V gene: TRBV7-9
CDR3 length: 15
CDR3 protein: CASSFETLTTDTQYF
CDR3 DNA: TGTGCCAGCAGCTTCGAGACTCTTACCACAGATACGCAGTATTTT

J gene: TRBJ2-1
clone size: .
D gene: .
V gene: TRBV19
CDR3 length: 15
CDR3 protein: CASSVDRYSYNEQFF
CDR3 DNA: TGTGCCAGTAGCGTAGACAGGTACTCCTACAATGAGCAGTTCTTC

J gene: TRBJ1-2
clone size: .
D gene: TRBD1
V gene: TRBV7-2
CDR3 length: 15
CDR3 protein: CASSLDRGRHYGYTF
CDR3 DNA: TGTGCCAGCAGTCTCGACAGGGGGCGCCACTATGGCTACACCTTC

J gene: TRBJ1-2
clone size: .
D gene: TRBD1
V gene: TRBV19
CDR3 length: 15
CDR3 protein: CASSNSGTGRYGYTF
CDR3 DNA: TGTGCCAGTAGCAACTCCGGGACAGGGCGGTATGGCTACACCTTC

J gene: TRBJ1-2
clone size: .
D gene: .
V gene: TRBV7-2
CDR3 length: 15
CDR3 protein: CASSSLAGPNYGYTF
CDR3 DNA: TGTGCCAGCAGCTCGTTAGCAGGCCCTAACTATGGCTACACCTTC

J gene: TRBJ1-6
clone size: .
D gene: .
V gene: TRBV30
CDR3 length: 15
CDR3 protein: CAWSGGQSTGTPLHF
CDR3 DNA: TGTGCCTGGAGTGGGGGGCAGTCCACAGGGACACCCCTCCACTTT

J gene: TRBJ2-7
clone size: .
D gene: .
V gene: TRBV2
CDR3 length: 12
CDR3 protein: CAAGGQSYEQYF
CDR3 DNA: TGTGCCGCAGGTGGACAGAGCTACGAGCAGTACTTC

J gene: TRBJ2-7
clone size: .
D gene: .
V gene: TRBV27
CDR3 length: 13
CDR3 protein: CASSFRDTYEQYF
CDR3 DNA: TGTGCCAGCAGTTTCAGGGATACCTACGAGCAGTACTTC

J gene: TRBJ2-2
clone size: .
D gene: .
V gene: TRBV3-1/TRBV3-2
CDR3 length: 13
CDR3 protein: CASSTGPTGELFF
CDR3 DNA: TGTGCCAGCAGCACAGGGCCCACCGGGGAGCTGTTTTTT

J gene: TRBJ1-2
clone size: .
D gene: .
V gene: TRBV4-3
CDR3 length: 14
CDR3 protein: CASSVRPRNPGYTF
CDR3 DNA: TGCGCCAGCAGCGTACGACCCCGGAACCCGGGCTACACCTTC

J gene: TRBJ1-5
clone size: .
D gene: TRBD1
V gene: TRBV7-9
CDR3 length: 13
CDR3 protein: CASSSTGIQPQHF
CDR3 DNA: TGTGCCAGCAGCTCGACAGGGATTCAGCCCCAGCATTTT

J gene: TRBJ2-7
clone size: .
D gene: .
V gene: TRBV6-1
CDR3 length: 14
CDR3 protein: CASSELDSLYEQYF
CDR3 DNA: TGTGCCAGCAGTGAATTGGACAGCCTCTACGAGCAGTACTTC

J gene: TRBJ1-1
clone size: .
D gene: .
V gene: TRBV29-1
CDR3 length: 13
CDR3 protein: CSVDSWTDTEAFF
CDR3 DNA: TGCAGCGTTGACTCCTGGACGGACACTGAAGCTTTCTTT

J gene: TRBJ2-3
clone size: .
D gene: TRBD2
V gene: TRBV5-1
CDR3 length: 15
CDR3 protein: CASSLVGTTTDTQYF
CDR3 DNA: TGCGCCAGCAGCTTGGTCGGGACTACCACAGATACGCAGTATTTT

J gene: TRBJ2-1
clone size: .
D gene: .
V gene: TRBV5-8
CDR3 length: 14
CDR3 protein: CASSLGWAYNEQFF
CDR3 DNA: TGTGCCAGCAGCTTGGGGTGGGCATACAATGAGCAGTTCTTC

J gene: TRBJ2-2
clone size: .
D gene: TRBD2
V gene: TRBV3-1/TRBV3-2
CDR3 length: 17
CDR3 protein: CASSPGLAGERSGELFF
CDR3 DNA: TGTGCCAGCAGCCCAGGACTAGCGGGGGAAAGGTCCGGGGAGCTGTTTTTT

J gene: TRBJ2-7
clone size: .
D gene: .
V gene: TRBV5-6
CDR3 length: 12
CDR3 protein: CASSLRSYEQYF
CDR3 DNA: TGTGCCAGCAGCTTGCGCTCCTACGAGCAGTACTTC